This TCR beta chain stems from a study of T cell repertoires in cytomegalovirus infection. Study details: Indicated by public TCR beta signatures were CMV infection and matching HLA type.

As regards this clonotype: Its antigen is currently unknown.

J gave up 8 bases and V 6 bases, and 6 bases lay outside the gene matches. Germline lookup yields CDR1 MNHNS and CDR2 SASEGT. The CDR3 sequence is 13 residues long. TCRdb redid the calling of the reads with MiXCR, one entry per CDR3 protein. The table lists around 900,000 distinct CDR3 sequences, approximately 31% of them singletons. The chain recombines TRBV6-1 with TRBJ1-5, with TRBD1 identical over 8 bases. The clonotype originates from a human donor in good health (CMV status not recorded). Some clones in this sample may be carry-over from other donors' samples. This specimen was cultured CD8+ T cells from PBMCs, taken from culture after CMV antigen stimulation. The CDR3 nucleotides read TGTGCCAGCAGGGGGACAGGAATGGAGCCCCAGCATTTT. Translated: CASRGTGMEPQHF.